A selection of T cell receptor beta chains follows, all from one sample in a study of PD-L1 blockade in urothelial cancer. TCRdb's table, derived via immunoSEQ multiplex PCR, lists solely in-frame clones and lacks some. The sample consists of some 60,000 clones, about 86% of them appearing once. Source: PBMCs, taken around atezolizumab (anti-PD-L1) treatment. The source of these receptors is a man in his forties or fifties with urothelial cancer. Each CDR3 is given with its conserved first and last residue. The D gene is left open where the match is weak. Clone size appears in some rows only: once, few, many, or a class for an expanded clone.

abundance: .; j_gene: TRBJ2-5; d_gene: TRBD2; v_gene: TRBV23-1; CDR3nt: TGCGCCAGCAGTCACGCGCGACTAGCGGAAACACAAGAGACCCAGTACTTC; CDR3aa: CASSHARLAETQETQYF
abundance: .; j_gene: TRBJ2-5; d_gene: .; v_gene: TRBV6-5; CDR3nt: TGTGCCAGCAGTTTTACGACAGGACTGTGGGAGACCCAGTACTTC; CDR3aa: CASSFTTGLWETQYF
abundance: .; j_gene: TRBJ2-4; d_gene: .; v_gene: TRBV7-2; CDR3nt: TGTGCCAGCAGCTTAGCTGGCGGATCTAAAAACATTCAGTACTTC; CDR3aa: CASSLAGGSKNIQYF
abundance: .; j_gene: TRBJ1-5; d_gene: .; v_gene: TRBV27; CDR3nt: TGTGCCAGCAGTCCCCACAGTTATGGGAGCAATCAGCCCCAGCATTTT; CDR3aa: CASSPHSYGSNQPQHF
abundance: few; j_gene: TRBJ2-5; d_gene: .; v_gene: TRBV4-1; CDR3nt: TGCGCCAGCAGCCAAGCGCGGACCCAGTACTTC; CDR3aa: CASSQARTQYF
abundance: .; j_gene: TRBJ1-5; d_gene: .; v_gene: TRBV27; CDR3nt: TGTGCCAGCAGGAAATTAGACAGGAACAATCAGCCCCAGCATTTT; CDR3aa: CASRKLDRNNQPQHF
abundance: .; j_gene: TRBJ2-3; d_gene: .; v_gene: TRBV5-4; CDR3nt: TGTGCCAGCAGCTTGGACGAGGGATCAGATACGCAGTATTTT; CDR3aa: CASSLDEGSDTQYF
abundance: .; j_gene: TRBJ2-5; d_gene: .; v_gene: TRBV18; CDR3nt: TGTGCCAGCTCACCGGCCCCACAAGAGACCCAGTACTTC; CDR3aa: CASSPAPQETQYF
abundance: .; j_gene: TRBJ2-5; d_gene: TRBD1; v_gene: TRBV4-2; CDR3nt: TGTGCCAGCAGCTTCCGGGACAGGGGGCGCTTGGGAGAGACCCAGTACTTC; CDR3aa: CASSFRDRGRLGETQYF
abundance: .; j_gene: TRBJ2-3; d_gene: TRBD1; v_gene: TRBV18; CDR3nt: TGTGCCAGCTCATATATGGACAGGGGGAAGGATACGCAGTATTTT; CDR3aa: CASSYMDRGKDTQYF
abundance: .; j_gene: TRBJ2-7; d_gene: TRBD2; v_gene: TRBV18; CDR3nt: TGTGCCAGCTCATCTAGCGGAACCTCCTACGAGCAGTACTTC; CDR3aa: CASSSSGTSYEQYF
abundance: .; j_gene: TRBJ1-4; d_gene: TRBD1; v_gene: TRBV5-1; CDR3nt: TGCGCCAGCAGCTTGGGACAGGGCCTAACTAATGAAAAACTGTTTTTT; CDR3aa: CASSLGQGLTNEKLFF
abundance: .; j_gene: TRBJ2-7; d_gene: .; v_gene: TRBV12-2; CDR3nt: TGTGCAAGTCGCTTAGAACCGGGACAGGGGTTCCACGAGCAGTACTTC; CDR3aa: CASRLEPGQGFHEQYF
abundance: .; j_gene: TRBJ2-1; d_gene: TRBD2; v_gene: TRBV5-6; CDR3nt: TGTGCCAGCAGCGCGACTAGCGGGGCCAGACGTGAGCAGTTCTTC; CDR3aa: CASSATSGARREQFF
abundance: .; j_gene: TRBJ2-7; d_gene: TRBD1; v_gene: TRBV13; CDR3nt: TGTGCCAGCAGTTCGGACAGGGGATACGAGCAGTACTTC; CDR3aa: CASSSDRGYEQYF
abundance: once; j_gene: TRBJ1-1; d_gene: .; v_gene: TRBV5-1; CDR3nt: TGCGCCAGCGGTAGTCGGGGGAACACTGAAGCTTTCTTT; CDR3aa: CASGSRGNTEAFF
abundance: few; j_gene: TRBJ2-7; d_gene: TRBD2; v_gene: TRBV19; CDR3nt: TGTGCCAGTAGTTTCACTAGCGGGAGCAGGTCCTACGAGCAGTACTTC; CDR3aa: CASSFTSGSRSYEQYF
abundance: .; j_gene: TRBJ2-1; d_gene: .; v_gene: TRBV4-1; CDR3nt: TGCGCCAGCAGCCTCCCCGGGAGTTACAATGAGCAGTTCTTC; CDR3aa: CASSLPGSYNEQFF
abundance: .; j_gene: TRBJ1-5; d_gene: .; v_gene: TRBV27; CDR3nt: TGTGCCAGCAGTTTAAGGGGCCCTAATCAGCCCCAGCATTTT; CDR3aa: CASSLRGPNQPQHF
abundance: .; j_gene: TRBJ1-1; d_gene: .; v_gene: TRBV18; CDR3nt: TGTGCCAGCTCAATTGGGCCACAAGGCATGAACACTGAAGCTTTCTTT; CDR3aa: CASSIGPQGMNTEAFF
abundance: .; j_gene: TRBJ2-6; d_gene: TRBD1; v_gene: TRBV19; CDR3nt: TGTGCCAGTAGTATAGGTCAGGGGGCCCCCTACGTCCTGACTTTC; CDR3aa: CASSIGQGAPYVLTF
abundance: .; j_gene: TRBJ2-3; d_gene: TRBD2; v_gene: TRBV5-1; CDR3nt: TGCGCCAGCAGGACGCGGGAGGATCTAACTGGCACAGATACGCAGTATTTT; CDR3aa: CASRTREDLTGTDTQYF
abundance: .; j_gene: TRBJ2-1; d_gene: TRBD2; v_gene: TRBV11-2; CDR3nt: TGTGCCAGCAGCGTGAGCGGGACCTACAATGAGCAGTTCTTC; CDR3aa: CASSVSGTYNEQFF
abundance: .; j_gene: TRBJ1-2; d_gene: .; v_gene: TRBV7-9; CDR3nt: TGTGCCAGCAGCCCCTACCGGGGGGAGGCGGTCTACACCTTC; CDR3aa: CASSPYRGEAVYTF
abundance: .; j_gene: TRBJ2-5; d_gene: .; v_gene: TRBV6-1; CDR3nt: TGTGCCAGCAGTTTAAACGACAGAAAAGAGACCCAGTACTTC; CDR3aa: CASSLNDRKETQYF
abundance: .; j_gene: TRBJ1-1; d_gene: .; v_gene: TRBV19; CDR3nt: TGTGCCAGTAGCCCAAAAGAGGGCGTTGGGGCTTTCTTT; CDR3aa: CASSPKEGVGAFF
abundance: .; j_gene: TRBJ2-5; d_gene: TRBD2; v_gene: TRBV5-4; CDR3nt: TGTGCCAGCGCCGGACTAGCAGAGACCCAGTACTTC; CDR3aa: CASAGLAETQYF
abundance: .; j_gene: TRBJ1-1; d_gene: .; v_gene: TRBV5-1; CDR3nt: TGCGCCAGCAGCCCCCAGCCCCGGGGCACTGAAGCTTTCTTT; CDR3aa: CASSPQPRGTEAFF
abundance: .; j_gene: TRBJ1-1; d_gene: .; v_gene: TRBV5-1; CDR3nt: TGCGCCAGCAGCACGCAACAGGGTACTGAAGCTTTCTTT; CDR3aa: CASSTQQGTEAFF
abundance: .; j_gene: TRBJ2-2; d_gene: TRBD2; v_gene: TRBV5-1; CDR3nt: TGCGCCAGCAGCCCTAGCGGGAGAGAGTACACCGGGGAGCTGTTTTTT; CDR3aa: CASSPSGREYTGELFF
abundance: .; j_gene: TRBJ1-2; d_gene: .; v_gene: TRBV4-1; CDR3nt: TGCGCCAGCAGCCAAGAACCCGGGACTAACTATGGCTACACCTTC; CDR3aa: CASSQEPGTNYGYTF
abundance: .; j_gene: TRBJ2-7; d_gene: .; v_gene: TRBV9; CDR3nt: TGTGCCAGCAGCGTAGCTCCGGCAGGCTCATTAAGGGGCGAGCAGTACTTC; CDR3aa: CASSVAPAGSLRGEQYF
abundance: .; j_gene: TRBJ2-2; d_gene: TRBD1; v_gene: TRBV18; CDR3nt: TGTGCCAGCTCACCCCGGACAGGGGGCGCGTCCGGGGAGCTGTTTTTT; CDR3aa: CASSPRTGGASGELFF
abundance: .; j_gene: TRBJ2-3; d_gene: TRBD2; v_gene: TRBV6-1; CDR3nt: TGTGCCAGCATCCCTAGCGGGAGGACAGATACGCAGTATTTT; CDR3aa: CASIPSGRTDTQYF
abundance: .; j_gene: TRBJ1-1; d_gene: TRBD1; v_gene: TRBV6-4; CDR3nt: TGTGCCAGCAGTAAGGACAGGGCTAGCACTGAAGCTTTCTTT; CDR3aa: CASSKDRASTEAFF
abundance: .; j_gene: TRBJ2-3; d_gene: .; v_gene: TRBV5-5; CDR3nt: TGTGCCAGCAGCCGGGACTGGAGTAGCACAGATACGCAGTATTTT; CDR3aa: CASSRDWSSTDTQYF
abundance: .; j_gene: TRBJ2-1; d_gene: .; v_gene: TRBV5-1; CDR3nt: TGCGCCAGCAGCCAAGCGGAACCCTCCTACAATGAGCAGTTCTTC; CDR3aa: CASSQAEPSYNEQFF
abundance: once; j_gene: TRBJ2-7; d_gene: TRBD2; v_gene: TRBV5-1; CDR3nt: TGCGCCAGCAGCTGGGCGGGACTAAACTACGAGCAGTACTTC; CDR3aa: CASSWAGLNYEQYF
abundance: .; j_gene: TRBJ2-5; d_gene: .; v_gene: TRBV7-2; CDR3nt: TGTGCCAGCAGCTTACATTACACCCAAGAGACCCAGTACTTC; CDR3aa: CASSLHYTQETQYF
abundance: few; j_gene: TRBJ2-7; d_gene: .; v_gene: TRBV6-5; CDR3nt: TGTGCCAGCAGTTACTCCCACGTGGGCAGCAACTACGAGCAGTACTTC; CDR3aa: CASSYSHVGSNYEQYF
abundance: .; j_gene: TRBJ1-2; d_gene: .; v_gene: TRBV6-5; CDR3nt: TGTGCCAGCAGAGCGACGGCTAACTATGGCTACACCTTC; CDR3aa: CASRATANYGYTF
abundance: once; j_gene: TRBJ2-7; d_gene: TRBD1; v_gene: TRBV30; CDR3nt: TGTGCCTGGAACATCAGGGGGAGCTCCTACGAGCAGTACTTC; CDR3aa: CAWNIRGSSYEQYF
abundance: .; j_gene: TRBJ2-5; d_gene: TRBD2; v_gene: TRBV5-6; CDR3nt: TGTGCCAGCAGCTTGGTGGGAGCGGGAGAAGAGACCCAGTACTTC; CDR3aa: CASSLVGAGEETQYF
abundance: .; j_gene: TRBJ2-3; d_gene: .; v_gene: TRBV6-5; CDR3nt: TGTGCCAGCAGTCCGGGGATGGGTACGCAGTATTTT; CDR3aa: CASSPGMGTQYF
abundance: .; j_gene: TRBJ1-3; d_gene: .; v_gene: TRBV5-4; CDR3nt: TGTGCCAGCAGCTTATCAAACTCTGGAAACACCATATATTTT; CDR3aa: CASSLSNSGNTIYF
abundance: .; j_gene: TRBJ2-3; d_gene: .; v_gene: TRBV30; CDR3nt: TGTGCCTGGAGACTCCGCGGGAGCACAGATACGCAGTATTTT; CDR3aa: CAWRLRGSTDTQYF
abundance: .; j_gene: TRBJ2-7; d_gene: .; v_gene: TRBV15; CDR3nt: TGTGCCACCAGCAGCCCAGGGGCCCTCCGTACTGGCGAGCAGTACTTC; CDR3aa: CATSSPGALRTGEQYF
abundance: .; j_gene: TRBJ2-5; d_gene: .; v_gene: TRBV6-1; CDR3nt: TGTGCCAGCAGGTCATCGGGGGTGGGAGAGACCCAGTACTTC; CDR3aa: CASRSSGVGETQYF
abundance: .; j_gene: TRBJ2-1; d_gene: .; v_gene: TRBV9; CDR3nt: TGTGCCAGCAGCGCCGTCCCGGGGAGTTTAAATGAGCAGTTCTTC; CDR3aa: CASSAVPGSLNEQFF
abundance: .; j_gene: TRBJ2-7; d_gene: .; v_gene: TRBV27; CDR3nt: TGTGCCAGCAGTGAACAGGTCACCTACGAGCAGTACTTC; CDR3aa: CASSEQVTYEQYF